The source of this T cell receptor beta chain is a study of blood T cell repertoires in COVID-19. For the study at large: Samples of COVID-19 (acute and convalescent) were obtained from the United States, Italy and Spain.

Study processing details: Estimated nucleated cell counts came from reference gene primer amplification. TCRdb keeps only in-frame clones here, not all; method: immunoSEQ multiplex PCR. V and J calls and clone size come straight from that table; D and trimming were deduced from the DNA. Of around 200,000 clones listed, 80% to 90% are singletons. The V segment lost 7 bases and the J segment 4 bases; nucleotides outside the gene matches: 8. The CDR3 extends over 14 amino acids. From germline, CDR1 is MNHEY and CDR2 SVGAGI. This clone was found once. This sequence joins TRBV6-5 and TRBJ1-2, with TRBD1 matching 8 bases. The TCR was taken from a woman between 45 and 65 years old with acute or convalescent COVID-19. The source material was peripheral blood. This CDR3 is CASTAGGWSYGYTF. The CDR3 bases are TGTGCCAGCACCGCAGGGGGCTGGTCCTATGGCTACACCTTC.